Below, 14 T cell receptor beta chains from the same sample are listed, as sequenced in a study of blood T cell repertoires in COVID-19. This table comes from immunoSEQ multiplex PCR, and its TCRdb copy is limited to in-frame clones, with some not included. This sample carries about 250,000 clones, 70% to 90% of them seen once, and the ten largest clones take 3% to 3.5%. The source material was peripheral blood. The receptors stem from a young man with active or convalescent COVID-19.

V and J are TRBV12-2 and TRBJ2-2; the tabulated D call, TRBD2, remains unverified against the DNA. TRBV12-2 is classified as a pseudogene. The CDR3 has 14 amino acids. DNA of the CDR3: TGTGCAAGTCGCCGCCGGGAGTTGTCCGGGGAGCTGTTTTTT. It translates to CASRRRELSGELFF.

The chain links TRBV6-5 to TRBJ2-7, with 7 nucleotides matching TRBD1. Germline V gives CDR1 MNHEY, CDR2 SVGAGI. This CDR3 is built from 14 residues. Trimming removed 2 bases from V and 3 bases from J; junction bases left unmatched: 4. The CDR3 reads CASSYRTGYYEQYF. CDR3 coding DNA: TGTGCCAGCAGTTACCGGACAGGCTACTACGAGCAGTACTTC.

The rearrangement joins TRBV27 to TRBJ2-7; D perhaps matches TRBD2 (6 bases). CDR1 is MNHEY, CDR2 SMNVEV, per germline (reference sequence). The CDR3 is 16 amino acids. Trimming left V 3 bases short and J 2 bases short, with 17 bases between. CDR3 amino acids: CASSFLGRGTPYEQYF. The CDR3 region has the DNA TGTGCCAGCAGTTTCCTTGGACGGGGGACCCCCTACGAGCAGTACTTC.

This clone appeared a single time. This sequence joins TRBV3-1 (or the pseudogene TRBV3-2) and TRBJ2-1; D is perhaps TRBD2 (5 bases). V gave up 2 bases and J gave up 4 bases, with 12 bases separating them. The CDR3 is 15 residues long. CDR1 LGHDT and CDR2 YNNKEL come from the germline V gene (reference sequence). In DNA form, the CDR3 reads TGTGCCAGCAGCCAATTCGAGGGCGGGTACAATGAGCAGTTCTTC. Amino acid sequence: CASSQFEGGYNEQFF.

This clone was seen a handful of times. The chain recombines TRBV19 with TRBJ1-1, with a weak D call TRBD1 (6 bases). V gave up 1 base and J gave up 2 bases, with 14 bases separating them. Per the germline V gene, CDR1 is LNHDA and CDR2 is SQIVND (reference sequence). The CDR3 loop spans 16 amino acids. CDR3 DNA: TGTGCCAGTAGTATAGGGCACAGGGACCTCAACACTGAAGCTTTCTTT. Translated: CASSIGHRDLNTEAFF.

This clone occurred a few times. The chain carries TRBV24-1 and TRBJ1-2, with D possibly matching TRBD1 (6 bases). Germline CDR1 KGHDR, CDR2 SFDVKD. V was cut by 3 bases and J by 4 bases, with 14 bases left in between. The CDR3 is 15 residues long. The DNA for the CDR3 is TGTGCCACCAGTGATGACCGGACAGCGGCCTATGGCTACACCTTC. The encoded protein is CATSDDRTAAYGYTF.

This chain connects TRBV7-3 to TRBJ2-2; no clear D. This CDR3 contains 13 residues. Per germline, CDR1 SGHTA and CDR2 FQGTGA. Trimming shortened V by 4 bases and J by 3 bases, and 6 bases separated the two germline ends. CDR3 amino acids: CASSSTDTGELFF. The DNA of the CDR3 is TGTGCCAGCAGCTCCACAGACACCGGGGAGCTGTTTTTT.

This clone is a singleton in its sample. The rearrangement links TRBV13 to TRBJ1-2; the match to TRBD1 covers 7 bases. Germline CDR1 and CDR2: PRHDT and FYEKMQ (reference sequence). V trimming: 4 bases; J trimming: 6 bases; junction bases outside the gene matches: 8. CDR3 size: 14 residues. CDR3 sequence reads: CASSSGTDSDGYTF. The CDR3 bases are TGTGCCAGCAGCTCCGGGACAGACAGCGATGGCTACACCTTC.

This CDR3 is CASSYLAGGSRTQYF. The CDR3 coding sequence is TGTGCCAGCAGTTACTTAGCGGGGGGCTCCCGTACGCAGTATTTT. This rearrangement joins TRBV6-5 to TRBJ2-3; 10 bases are shared with TRBD2. There are 15 residues in the CDR3. Germline-derived CDR1 and CDR2 are MNHEY and SVGAGI. The J segment lost 8 bases and the V segment lost 1 base, leaving 6 bases of the junction unmatched.

The CDR3 DNA reads TGTGCCAGCAGTTACTCCCTAGCGGGAGGGGAGCAATCCTACAATGAGCAGTTCTTC. Translated: CASSYSLAGGEQSYNEQFF. The gene calls are TRBV6-2 or TRBV6-3 and TRBJ2-1; 12 bases agree with TRBD2. CDR1 and CDR2 (germline): MNHEY, SVGEGT. This CDR3 spans 19 amino acids. V lost 0 bases, J lost 1 base, and 7 bases stayed unmatched.

This chain links TRBV6-1 with TRBJ1-1; 7 bases line up with TRBD1. CDR3 length: 14 residues. Trimming took 2 bases from V and 6 from J; bases not matched to a gene: 6. Germline V lookup: CDR1 MNHNS, CDR2 SASEGT. CDR3 DNA: TGTGCCAGCAGTGAACTGAGGGGGCTAGCTGAAGCTTTCTTT. It yields the protein CASSELRGLAEAFF.

This rearrangement joins TRBV4-3 to TRBJ2-2, with 9 bases identical to TRBD2. The CDR3 consists of 17 residues. Germline CDR1 LGHNA, CDR2 YSLEER. V trimming: 1 base; J trimming: 7 bases; junction bases outside the gene matches: 10. The CDR3 DNA sequence: TGCGCCAGCAGCCAAGTGGTAGCGGGGGCACTTGGCGGGGAGCTGTTTTTT. Its translation is CASSQVVAGALGGELFF.

The CDR3 nucleotides are TGTGCCAGCAGCCCCAGCGGGAGTGCCCCCTACGAGCAGTACTTC. Translating gives CASSPSGSAPYEQYF. This chain uses TRBV5-4 with TRBJ2-7; 8 bases line up with TRBD2. V shed 4 bases, J shed 2 bases, and the junction held 8 bases outside the gene matches. CDR3 length equals 15 residues. Germline V gene lookup returns CDR1 SGHNT and CDR2 YYREEE (reference sequence).

The chain joins TRBV5-1 to TRBJ1-1; TRBD1 is a possible D gene (5 bases). The CDR3 extends over 16 amino acids. Germline lookup yields CDR1 SGHRS and CDR2 YFSETQ. The ends were cut back, 5 bases at V and 4 bases at J, with 21 bases in the middle. CDR3 DNA: TGCGCCAGCAGGGACCATTCGAACCAGGGAACCACTGAAGCTTTCTTT. It yields the protein CASRDHSNQGTTEAFF. The entire variable domain, with the rest obtained from reference TRBV5-1 and TRBJ1-1, is as follows: KAGVTQTPRYLIKTRGQQVTLSCSPISGHRSVSWYQQTPGQGLQFLFEYFSETQRNKGNFPGRFSGRQFSNSRSEMNVSTLELGDSALYLCASRDHSNQGTTEAFFGQGTRLTVV.